Included here is one TCR beta chain sequence, with context. Original processing notes: Using reference gene primer amplification, nucleated cell counts were estimated. TCRdb keeps only in-frame clones here, not all; method: immunoSEQ multiplex PCR. That table gives V, J and clone size, and the DNA gave D and trimming. The table lists a few hundred thousand clones, more than 75% of them singletons. These data come from a study of blood T cell repertoires in COVID-19. About the research overall: Samples representing acute and convalescent COVID-19 were sourced from the United States, Italy and Spain. The cDNA or gDNA used as material had been derived from T cells, B-cell-depleted T cells, or PBMCs.

Deletions cut 5 bases from V and 8 bases from J, with 15 bases between. CDR1 is MDHEN and CDR2 is SYDVKM in the germline V gene. The CDR3 is made up of 14 amino acids. The chain employs TRBV28 and TRBJ1-4; TRBD1 might be the D (5 bases). This receptor was identified in a middle-aged man with acute or convalescent COVID-19. The sequencing sample was made of peripheral blood. CDR3 residues: CASSPHGRVEKLFF. The CDR3 DNA reads TGTGCCAGCAGTCCCCACGGCAGGGTAGAAAAACTGTTTTTT.